The 4 T cell receptor beta chains listed next were all sequenced from one sample in a study of early T cells in non-severe SARS-CoV-2 infection. From the 5' RACE reads, TCRdb called clonotypes with MiXCR, one entry per CDR3 protein. The sample holds roughly 60,000 distinct CDR3 sequences, under 15% seen once. Source material: whole blood. All receptors derive from an adult who was a healthcare worker with PCR-confirmed SARS-CoV-2 infection or an uninfected control (not recorded which).

This clonotype was seen at least ten times. The rearrangement uses TRBV5-4 and TRBJ1-6; D not certain. Between the trimmed V and J ends, which lost 6 bases and 8 bases, there was a span of 9 bases. The CDR3 length is 12 residues. CDR1 and CDR2 (germline): SGHNT, YYREEE (reference sequence). CDR3 nucleotide sequence: TGTGCCAGCACCACGCCGGATTCACCCCTCCACTTT. This sequence encodes CASTTPDSPLHF.

This clonotype came up many times. The V and J genes are TRBV7-9 and TRBJ1-1; D is perhaps TRBD1 (6 bases). Germline assignment: CDR1 SEHNR and CDR2 FQNEAQ (reference sequence). V dropped 11 bases and J dropped 0 bases, with 10 bases sitting between them. The CDR3 covers 12 residues. Here the CDR3 DNA reads TGTGCCGCCCAGGGGATGAACACTGAAGCTTTCTTT. Translating it yields CAAQGMNTEAFF. The full variable domain, its missing parts supplied by reference TRBV7-9 and TRBJ1-1, is DTGVSQNPRHKITKRGQNVTFRCDPISEHNRLYWYRQTLGQGPEFLTYFQNEAQLEKSRLLSDRFSAERPKGSFSTLEIQRTEQGDSAMYLCAAQGMNTEAFFGQGTRLTVV.

The chain links TRBV14 to TRBJ2-1, with 9 bases lining up with TRBD2. The junction had 9 bases not matched to a gene; V was cut back by 6 bases and J by 0 bases. Germline values: CDR1 SGHDN, CDR2 FVKESK. The CDR3 spans 17 residues. The CDR3 DNA follows: TGTGCCAGCAGAGACGGGACTAGCTATAGCTCCTACAATGAGCAGTTCTTC. It yields the protein CASRDGTSYSSYNEQFF.

In this sample, this clonotype turned up many times. This sequence joins TRBV12-3 or TRBV12-4 and TRBJ1-1; no definite D call. Trimming stripped 2 bases from V and 3 bases from J, with 7 bases between. The CDR3 has 13 residues. CDR3 nucleotide sequence: TGTGCCAGCAGTTTAAAGGAAGACACTGAAGCTTTCTTT. Its translation is CASSLKEDTEAFF.